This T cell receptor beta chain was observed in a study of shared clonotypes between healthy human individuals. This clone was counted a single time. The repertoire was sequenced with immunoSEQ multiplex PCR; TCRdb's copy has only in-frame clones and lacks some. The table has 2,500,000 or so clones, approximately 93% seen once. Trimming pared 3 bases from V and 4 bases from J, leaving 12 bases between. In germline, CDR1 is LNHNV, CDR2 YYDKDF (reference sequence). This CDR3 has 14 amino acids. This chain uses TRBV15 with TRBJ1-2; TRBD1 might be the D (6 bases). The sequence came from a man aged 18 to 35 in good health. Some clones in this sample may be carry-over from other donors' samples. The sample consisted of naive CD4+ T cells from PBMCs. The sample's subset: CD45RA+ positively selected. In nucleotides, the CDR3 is TGTGCCACCAGCAGGGTAGGACAGATCTATGGCTACACCTTC. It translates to CATSRVGQIYGYTF.